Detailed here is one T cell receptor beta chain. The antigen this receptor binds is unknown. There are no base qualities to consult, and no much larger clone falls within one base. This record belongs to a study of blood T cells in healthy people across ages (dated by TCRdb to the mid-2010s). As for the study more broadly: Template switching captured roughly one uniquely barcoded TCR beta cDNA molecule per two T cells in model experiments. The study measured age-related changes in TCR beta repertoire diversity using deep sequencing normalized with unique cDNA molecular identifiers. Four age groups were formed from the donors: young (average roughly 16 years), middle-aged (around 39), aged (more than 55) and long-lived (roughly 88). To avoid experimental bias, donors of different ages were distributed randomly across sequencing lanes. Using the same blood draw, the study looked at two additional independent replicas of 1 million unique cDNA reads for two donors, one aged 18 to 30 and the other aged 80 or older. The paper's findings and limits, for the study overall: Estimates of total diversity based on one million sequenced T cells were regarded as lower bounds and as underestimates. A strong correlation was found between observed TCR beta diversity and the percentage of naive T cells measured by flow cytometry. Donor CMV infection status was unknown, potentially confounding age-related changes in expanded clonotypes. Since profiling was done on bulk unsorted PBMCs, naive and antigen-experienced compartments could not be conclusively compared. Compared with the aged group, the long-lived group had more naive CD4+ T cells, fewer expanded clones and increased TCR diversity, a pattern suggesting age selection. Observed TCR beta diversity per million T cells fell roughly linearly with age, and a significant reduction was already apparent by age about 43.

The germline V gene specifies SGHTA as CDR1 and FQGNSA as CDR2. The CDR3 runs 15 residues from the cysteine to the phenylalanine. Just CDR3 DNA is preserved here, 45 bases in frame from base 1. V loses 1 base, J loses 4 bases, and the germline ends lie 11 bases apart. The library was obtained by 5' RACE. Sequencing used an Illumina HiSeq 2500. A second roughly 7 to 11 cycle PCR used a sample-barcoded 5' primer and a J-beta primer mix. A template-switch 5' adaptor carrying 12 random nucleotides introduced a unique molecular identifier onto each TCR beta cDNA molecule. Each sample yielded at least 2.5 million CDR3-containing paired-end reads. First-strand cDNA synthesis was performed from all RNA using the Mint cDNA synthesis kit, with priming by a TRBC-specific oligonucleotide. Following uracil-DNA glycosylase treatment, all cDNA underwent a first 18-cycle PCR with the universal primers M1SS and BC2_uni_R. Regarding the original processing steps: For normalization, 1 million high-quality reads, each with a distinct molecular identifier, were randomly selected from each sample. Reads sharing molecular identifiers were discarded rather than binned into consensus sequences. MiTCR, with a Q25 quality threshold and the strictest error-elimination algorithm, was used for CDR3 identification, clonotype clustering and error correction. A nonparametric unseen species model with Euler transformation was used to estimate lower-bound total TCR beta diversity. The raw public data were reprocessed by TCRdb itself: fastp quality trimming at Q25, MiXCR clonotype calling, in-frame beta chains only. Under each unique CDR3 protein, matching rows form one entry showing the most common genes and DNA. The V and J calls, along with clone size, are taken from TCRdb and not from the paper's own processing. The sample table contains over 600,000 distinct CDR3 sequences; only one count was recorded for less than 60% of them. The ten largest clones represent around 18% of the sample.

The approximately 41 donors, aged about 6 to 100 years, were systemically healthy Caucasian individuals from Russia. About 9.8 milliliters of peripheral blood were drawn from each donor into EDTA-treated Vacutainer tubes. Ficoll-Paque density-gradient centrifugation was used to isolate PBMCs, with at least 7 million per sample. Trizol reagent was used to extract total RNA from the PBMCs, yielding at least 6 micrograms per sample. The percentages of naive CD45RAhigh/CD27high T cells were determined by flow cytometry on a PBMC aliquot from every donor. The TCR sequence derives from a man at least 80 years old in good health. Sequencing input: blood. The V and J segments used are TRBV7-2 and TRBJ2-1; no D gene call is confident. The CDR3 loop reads CASSLVRASYNEQFF. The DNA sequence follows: TGTGCCAGCAGCTTAGTTCGGGCGTCTTACAATGAGCAGTTCTTC.